This T cell receptor (beta chain) is drawn from a study of T cells in Graves' hyperthyroidism and ophthalmopathy. Overall study findings and caveats: A model using 13 V-J features told ophthalmopathy apart from stable hyperthyroidism. The blood repertoire included most of the expanded thyroid clonotypes above 0.001.

On this clonotype itself: No antigen is known for it.

V shed 2 bases and J shed 5 bases, with 6 bases lying between them. From germline, CDR1 is SGHTA and CDR2 FQGNSA. This CDR3 comprises 13 residues. The study excluded patients with uncontrolled infection, other autoimmune disease, pregnancy or lactation. Amplified TCR beta CDR3 regions derived from RNA transcripts. With the HTBI primer set, the TCR CDR3 went through a first round of RT-PCR. TCRdb ran MiXCR on the multiplex PCR reads and lists one entry per CDR3 protein. The sample holds 450,000 to 700,000 distinct CDR3 sequences, around 42% seen once. The clonotype was recovered from an adult woman with Graves' disease, either hyperthyroidism or ophthalmopathy (not recorded which). Specimen: peripheral blood or thyroid tissue (not recorded which). This rearrangement joins TRBV7-2 to TRBJ1-4; no reliable D call. The CDR3 sequence is CASSLRWNEKLFF. The CDR3 bases are TGTGCCAGCAGCTTACGGTGGAATGAAAAACTGTTTTTT.